This is a list of T cell receptor beta chains from one sample in a study of Tregs in tolerant kidney transplant recipients. Some clones are missing from TCRdb's copy, which holds only in-frame ones; the method was immunoSEQ multiplex PCR. Seen here are around 77,000 clones, 95% to 98% observed once, and the top ten hold around 0.6%. The sequenced sample was CD4+ T cells from blood, obtained before the transplant. These receptor sequences come from a human donor who received a combined kidney and bone marrow transplant. CDR3s leave out the opening cysteine and the closing phenylalanine or tryptophan. The order of the fields is J gene, V gene, CDR3 protein.

TRBJ2-3 TRBV10-3 AITPNEAGMMDTQY
TRBJ1-2 TRBV28 ASSDRGWYGYT
TRBJ1-5 TRBV2 ASSDLTDKYSNQPQH
TRBJ1-5 TRBV5-4 ASSPTGISNQPQH
TRBJ1-1 TRBV28 ASNPTQREAF
TRBJ2-3 TRBV6-5 ASWRGETDTQY
TRBJ2-6 TRBV19 ASSIRSGTTGANVLT
TRBJ2-7 TRBV27 ASSQGYSLYEQY
TRBJ2-5 TRBV7-3 ASSLQGTSGFQETQY
TRBJ2-1 TRBV7-2 ASSLINEQF
TRBJ2-3 TRBV5-4 ASSLVLAGPTDTQY
TRBJ1-6 TRBV7-6 ASSLDRNYSPLH
TRBJ1-1 TRBV4-2 ASSPTANTEAF
TRBJ2-3 TRBV7-9 ASIRGQGGTDTQY
TRBJ2-7 TRBV19 ASKDRAVSSYEQY
TRBJ2-2 TRBV14 ASSQVWGPGELF
TRBJ1-1 TRBV9 ASSPRVNTEAF